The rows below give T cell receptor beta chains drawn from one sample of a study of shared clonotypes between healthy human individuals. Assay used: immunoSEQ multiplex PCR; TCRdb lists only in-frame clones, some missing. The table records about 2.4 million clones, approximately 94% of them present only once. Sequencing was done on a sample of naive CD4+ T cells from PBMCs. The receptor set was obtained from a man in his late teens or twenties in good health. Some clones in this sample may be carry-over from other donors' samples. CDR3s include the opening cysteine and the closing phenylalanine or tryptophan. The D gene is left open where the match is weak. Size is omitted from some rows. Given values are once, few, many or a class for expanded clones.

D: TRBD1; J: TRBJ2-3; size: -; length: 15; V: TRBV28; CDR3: CASSWRGQGVDTQYF; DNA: TGTGCCAGCAGTTGGAGGGGACAGGGAGTGGATACGCAGTATTTT
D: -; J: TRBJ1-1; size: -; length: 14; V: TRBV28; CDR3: CASSPGQLNTEAFF; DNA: TGTGCCAGCAGCCCCGGACAGTTGAACACTGAAGCTTTCTTT
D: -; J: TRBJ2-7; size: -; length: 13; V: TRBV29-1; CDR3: CSVRQGLAYEQYF; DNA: TGCAGCGTCCGACAGGGACTAGCCTACGAGCAGTACTTC
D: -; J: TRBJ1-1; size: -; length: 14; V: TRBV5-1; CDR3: CASSFSGMNTEAFF; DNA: TGCGCCAGCAGCTTTTCAGGGATGAACACTGAAGCTTTCTTT
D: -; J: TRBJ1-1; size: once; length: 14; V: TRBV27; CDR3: CASSLTRMNTEAFF; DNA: TGTGCCAGCAGTTTAACCAGGATGAACACTGAAGCTTTCTTT
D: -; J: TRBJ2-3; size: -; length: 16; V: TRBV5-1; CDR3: CASSLGPTSRTDTQYF; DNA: TGCGCCAGCAGCTTGGGGCCTACCTCCCGCACAGATACGCAGTATTTT
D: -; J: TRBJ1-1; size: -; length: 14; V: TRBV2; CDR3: CASSEDPPGTEAFF; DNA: TGTGCCAGCAGTGAAGATCCACCGGGCACTGAAGCTTTCTTT
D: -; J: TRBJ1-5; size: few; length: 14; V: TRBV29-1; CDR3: CSVVVGWGNQPQHF; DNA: TGCAGCGTTGTCGTGGGTTGGGGCAATCAGCCCCAGCATTTT
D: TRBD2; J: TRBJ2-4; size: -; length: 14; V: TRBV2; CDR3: CASSYYSGENIQYF; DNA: TGTGCCAGCAGTTATTATAGCGGGGAAAACATTCAGTACTTC
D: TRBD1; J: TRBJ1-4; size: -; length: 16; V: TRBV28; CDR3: CASRHSTGTGIVELFF; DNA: TGTGCCAGCAGACATAGCACCGGGACAGGGATTGTGGAACTGTTTTTT
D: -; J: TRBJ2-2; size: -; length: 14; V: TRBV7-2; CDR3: CASSFGMNTGELFF; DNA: TGTGCCAGCAGCTTCGGAATGAACACCGGGGAGCTGTTTTTT
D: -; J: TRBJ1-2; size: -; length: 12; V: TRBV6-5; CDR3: CASSYSTGGYTF; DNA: TGTGCCAGCAGTTACTCCACGGGTGGCTACACCTTC
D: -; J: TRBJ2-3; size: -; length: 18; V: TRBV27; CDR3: CASSLSPRASTYPHTQYF; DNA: TGTGCCAGCAGTTTATCCCCCCGGGCGTCAACCTACCCCCATACGCAGTATTTT
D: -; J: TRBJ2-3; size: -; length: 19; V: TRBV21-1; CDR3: CASSTPLGRGPDRADTQYF; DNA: TGTGCCAGCAGCACCCCACTCGGCAGGGGGCCCGATCGCGCAGATACGCAGTATTTT
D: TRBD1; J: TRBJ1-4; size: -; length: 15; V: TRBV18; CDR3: CASSLTTGLNEKLFF; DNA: TGTGCCAGCTCACTGACGACAGGGTTAAATGAAAAACTGTTTTTT
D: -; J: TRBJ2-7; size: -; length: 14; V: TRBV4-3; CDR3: CASSQERGPYEQYF; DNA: TGCGCCAGCAGCCAAGAAAGGGGCCCCTACGAGCAGTACTTC
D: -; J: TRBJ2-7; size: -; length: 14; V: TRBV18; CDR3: CASSPGTGYNEQYF; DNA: TGTGCCAGCTCACCAGGGACGGGGTACAACGAGCAGTACTTC
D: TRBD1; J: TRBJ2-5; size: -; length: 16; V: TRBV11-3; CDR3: CASSLLGQGVGETQYF; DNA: TGTGCCAGCAGCTTATTGGGACAGGGGGTCGGAGAGACCCAGTACTTC
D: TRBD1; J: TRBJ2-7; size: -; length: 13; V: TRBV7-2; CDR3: CASSPGQTYEQYF; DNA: TGTGCCAGCAGCCCGGGACAGACCTACGAGCAGTACTTC
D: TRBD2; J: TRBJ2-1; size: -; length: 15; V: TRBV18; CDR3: CASSPPRTSVGEQFF; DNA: TGTGCCAGCTCACCACCTAGGACTAGCGTGGGTGAGCAGTTCTTC
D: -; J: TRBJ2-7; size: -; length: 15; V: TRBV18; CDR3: CASSPLNVLVGEQYF; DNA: TGTGCCAGCTCACCACTGAACGTTCTAGTCGGCGAGCAGTACTTC
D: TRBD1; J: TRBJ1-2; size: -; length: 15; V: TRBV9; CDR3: CASSVGTDIEGGYTF; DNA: TGTGCCAGCAGCGTGGGGACAGATATAGAGGGAGGCTACACCTTC
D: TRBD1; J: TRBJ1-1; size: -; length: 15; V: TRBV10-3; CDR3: CAISWDTGVNTEAFF; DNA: TGTGCCATCAGCTGGGACACAGGGGTGAACACTGAAGCTTTCTTT
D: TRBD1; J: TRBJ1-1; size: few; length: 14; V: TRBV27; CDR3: CASRTGGMNTEAFF; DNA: TGTGCCAGCAGGACAGGGGGCATGAACACTGAAGCTTTCTTT
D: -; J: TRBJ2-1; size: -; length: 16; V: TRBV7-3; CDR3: CASSLMGDRLNNEQFF; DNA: TGTGCCAGCAGCTTAATGGGGGACCGACTAAACAATGAGCAGTTCTTC
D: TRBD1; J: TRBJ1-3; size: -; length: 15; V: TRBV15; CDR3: CATSKTGTGPNTIYF; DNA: TGTGCCACCAGCAAAACCGGGACAGGGCCCAACACCATATATTTT
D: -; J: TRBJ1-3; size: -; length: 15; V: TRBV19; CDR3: CATQGGTSSGNTIYF; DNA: TGTGCCACCCAGGGCGGGACTAGCTCTGGAAACACCATATATTTT
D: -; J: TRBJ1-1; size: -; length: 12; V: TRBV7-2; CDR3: CASSLAVGPAFF; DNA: TGTGCCAGCAGCTTAGCGGTAGGGCCAGCTTTCTTT
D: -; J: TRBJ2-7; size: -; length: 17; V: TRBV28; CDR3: CASRSTPRDTHSYEQYF; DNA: TGTGCCAGCAGATCTACCCCTCGGGACACCCATTCCTACGAGCAGTACTTC
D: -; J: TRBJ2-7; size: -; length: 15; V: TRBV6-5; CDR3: CASRARRALSYEQYF; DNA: TGTGCCAGCAGGGCCCGACGCGCCCTCAGCTACGAGCAGTACTTC
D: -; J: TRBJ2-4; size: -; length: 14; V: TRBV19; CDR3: CASSIIQALNIQYF; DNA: TGTGCCAGTAGTATAATTCAGGCCCTAAACATTCAGTACTTC
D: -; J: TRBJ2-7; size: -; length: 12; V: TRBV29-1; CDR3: CSVTDNSYEQYF; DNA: TGCAGCGTGACGGACAACTCCTACGAGCAGTACTTC
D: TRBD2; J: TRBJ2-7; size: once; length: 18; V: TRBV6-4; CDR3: CASSVNRGGTSGMGEQYF; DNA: TGTGCCAGCAGTGTCAATCGGGGGGGGACTAGCGGGATGGGAGAGCAGTACTTC
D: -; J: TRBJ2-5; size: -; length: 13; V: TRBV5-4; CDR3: CASSLLFGETQYF; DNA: TGTGCCAGCAGCTTGCTCTTCGGGGAGACCCAGTACTTC
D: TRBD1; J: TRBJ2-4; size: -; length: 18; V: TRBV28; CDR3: CASSFGQGGSWAKNIQYF; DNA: TGTGCCAGCAGTTTCGGACAGGGGGGTTCTTGGGCCAAAAACATTCAGTACTTC
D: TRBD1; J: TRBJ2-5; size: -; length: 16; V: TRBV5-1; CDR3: CASSSRTGGRGETQYF; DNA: TGCGCCAGCAGCTCGCGGACAGGGGGCCGTGGAGAGACCCAGTACTTC
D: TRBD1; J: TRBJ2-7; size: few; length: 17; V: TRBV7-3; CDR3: CASSLSFPGQGGYEQYF; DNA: TGTGCCAGCAGCTTATCGTTTCCCGGACAGGGAGGCTACGAGCAGTACTTC
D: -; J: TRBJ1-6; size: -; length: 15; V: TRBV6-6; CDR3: CASSLHRKSNSPLHF; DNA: TGTGCCAGCAGTCTACACAGAAAGTCTAATTCACCCCTCCACTTT
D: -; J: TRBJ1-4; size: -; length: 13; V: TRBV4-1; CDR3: CASSQAYLEKLFF; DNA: TGCGCCAGCAGCCAAGCTTATCTCGAAAAACTGTTTTTT
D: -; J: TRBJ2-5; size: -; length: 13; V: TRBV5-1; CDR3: CASSPQGRETQYF; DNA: TGCGCCAGCAGCCCCCAGGGACGAGAGACCCAGTACTTC
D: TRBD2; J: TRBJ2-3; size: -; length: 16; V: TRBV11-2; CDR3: CASSLGAGREADTQYF; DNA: TGTGCCAGCAGCTTAGGGGCGGGGCGGGAGGCAGATACGCAGTATTTT
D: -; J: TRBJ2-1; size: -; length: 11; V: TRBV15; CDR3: CATSKEGEQFF; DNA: TGTGCCACCAGCAAAGAAGGTGAGCAGTTCTTC
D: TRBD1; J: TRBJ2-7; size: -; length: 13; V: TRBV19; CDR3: CATSGQGPYEQYF; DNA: TGTGCCACCTCGGGACAGGGACCCTACGAGCAGTACTTC
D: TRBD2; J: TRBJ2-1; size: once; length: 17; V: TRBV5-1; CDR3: CASTDRGGGSPYNEQFF; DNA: TGCGCCAGCACGGACCGGGGCGGGGGTTCCCCTTACAATGAGCAGTTCTTC
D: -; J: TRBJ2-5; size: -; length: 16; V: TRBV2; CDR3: CASSESYSRRTGTQYF; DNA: TGTGCCAGCAGTGAATCGTACAGCCGTCGAACGGGGACCCAGTACTTC
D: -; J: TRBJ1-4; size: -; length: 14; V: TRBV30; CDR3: CAWSGWGRDEKLFF; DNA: TGTGCCTGGAGTGGCTGGGGGCGGGATGAAAAACTGTTTTTT
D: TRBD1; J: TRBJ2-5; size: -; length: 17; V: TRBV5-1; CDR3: CASSSGVQGARQETQYF; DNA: TGCGCCAGCAGCTCCGGGGTACAGGGGGCCCGCCAAGAGACCCAGTACTTC
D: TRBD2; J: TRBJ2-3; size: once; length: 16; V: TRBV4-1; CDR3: CASSQLAGTVADTQYF; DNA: TGCGCCAGCAGCCAATTAGCGGGAACTGTGGCAGATACGCAGTATTTT
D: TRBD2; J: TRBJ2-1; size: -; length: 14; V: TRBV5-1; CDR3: CASSQPGLVNEQFF; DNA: TGCGCCAGCAGCCAACCGGGACTAGTCAATGAGCAGTTCTTC
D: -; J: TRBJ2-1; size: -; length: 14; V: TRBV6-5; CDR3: CASSYSYRDNEQFF; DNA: TGTGCCAGCAGTTACTCCTACAGAGACAATGAGCAGTTCTTC
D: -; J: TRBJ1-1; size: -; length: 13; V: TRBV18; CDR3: CASSSIRDTEAFF; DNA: TGTGCCAGCTCAAGTATTAGGGACACTGAAGCTTTCTTT
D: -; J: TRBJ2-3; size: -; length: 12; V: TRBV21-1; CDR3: CASGPGEDTQYF; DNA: TGTGCCAGCGGCCCGGGAGAAGATACGCAGTATTTT